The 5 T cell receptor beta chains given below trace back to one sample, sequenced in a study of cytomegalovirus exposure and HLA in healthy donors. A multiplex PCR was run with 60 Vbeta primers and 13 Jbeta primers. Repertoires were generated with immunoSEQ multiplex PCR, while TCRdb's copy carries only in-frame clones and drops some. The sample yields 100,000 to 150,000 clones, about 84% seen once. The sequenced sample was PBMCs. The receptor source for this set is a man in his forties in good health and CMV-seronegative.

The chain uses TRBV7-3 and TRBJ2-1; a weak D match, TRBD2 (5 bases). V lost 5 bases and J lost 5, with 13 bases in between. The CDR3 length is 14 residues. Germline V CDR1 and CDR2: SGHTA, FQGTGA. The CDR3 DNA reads TGTGCCAGCAGCCTCCAGCGGCTGAACAATGAGCAGTTCTTC. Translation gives CASSLQRLNNEQFF. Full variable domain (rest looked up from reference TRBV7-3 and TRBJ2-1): GAGVSQTPSNKVTEKGKYVELRCDPISGHTALYWYRQSLGQGPEFLIYFQGTGAADDSGLPNDRFFAVRPEGSVSTLKIQRTERGDSAVYLCASSLQRLNNEQFFGPGTRLTVL.

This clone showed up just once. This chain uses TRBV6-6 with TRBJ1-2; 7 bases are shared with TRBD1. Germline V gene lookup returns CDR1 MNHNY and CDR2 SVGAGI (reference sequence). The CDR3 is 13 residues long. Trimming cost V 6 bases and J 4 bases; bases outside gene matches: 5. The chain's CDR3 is CASRTQGIYGYTF. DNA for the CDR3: TGTGCCAGCAGAACACAGGGGATCTATGGCTACACCTTC.

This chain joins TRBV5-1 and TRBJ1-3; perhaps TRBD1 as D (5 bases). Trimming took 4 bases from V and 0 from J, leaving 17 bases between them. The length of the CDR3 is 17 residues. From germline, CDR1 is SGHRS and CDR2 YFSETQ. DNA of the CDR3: TGCGCCAGCAGCCGGGGGAGTAGTTTCGGCTCTGGAAACACCATATATTTT. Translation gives CASSRGSSFGSGNTIYF.

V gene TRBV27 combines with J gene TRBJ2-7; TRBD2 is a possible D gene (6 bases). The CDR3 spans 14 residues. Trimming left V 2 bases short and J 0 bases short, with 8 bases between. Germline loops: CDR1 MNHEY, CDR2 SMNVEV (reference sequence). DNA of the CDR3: TGTGCCAGCAGTTTAGTGGGGGGCTCCTACGAGCAGTACTTC. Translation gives CASSLVGGSYEQYF.

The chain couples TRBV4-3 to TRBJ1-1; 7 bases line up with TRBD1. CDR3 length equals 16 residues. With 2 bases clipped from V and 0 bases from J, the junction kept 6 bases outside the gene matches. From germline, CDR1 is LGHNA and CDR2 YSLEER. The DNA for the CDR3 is TGCGCCAGCAGCCAAACAGGGGCTGGGGTGAACACTGAAGCTTTCTTT. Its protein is CASSQTGAGVNTEAFF.